This entry describes one T cell receptor beta chain. This record belongs to a study of shared T cell receptors in the human thymus. Germline V gene data show CDR1 as SGHTA and CDR2 as FQGNSA. This CDR3 has 16 amino acids. J was trimmed by 5 bases and V by 3 bases; bases with no gene match: 12. Libraries were prepared by immunoSEQ multiplex PCR; TCRdb keeps only in-frame clonotypes and omits some of them. The data show hundreds of thousands of clones, 88% seen once. The data also belong to a second study, concerning human thymus T cells. That study reports: Related research examined unrelated individuals and reported that their thymic repertoires overlapped highly.

The chain links TRBV7-2 to TRBJ1-2, with 7 bases that match TRBD1. The sample taken for sequencing was thymocytes. This clonotype originated in a boy under three years old with a congenital heart defect. CDR3 residues: CASSFGRGGAGYGYTF. The CDR3 DNA is TGTGCCAGCAGCTTTGGGAGAGGGGGCGCTGGATATGGCTACACCTTC.